The clone carrying this T cell receptor (beta chain) was picked up many times. The antigen is unknown. The CDR3 regions of TCR beta were amplified from RNA transcripts. HTBI primers were employed in a first-round RT-PCR of the TCR CDR3. TCRdb reprocessed the multiplex PCR reads via MiXCR and lists one record per CDR3 protein. The table records over 500,000 distinct CDR3 sequences, 11% to 15% of them present only once. The entry originates in a study of T cells in Graves' hyperthyroidism and ophthalmopathy. Regarding the study as a whole: Blood also carried most thyroid clonotypes expanded above 0.001.

CDR3 length equals 17 residues. Germline values: CDR1 LGHDT, CDR2 YNNKEL (reference sequence). The J segment lost 3 bases and the V segment lost 10 bases, leaving 12 bases of the junction unmatched. The V call is TRBV3-1, the J call TRBJ2-7; 16 nucleotides align to TRBD2. The source material was blood. The receptor comes from a woman aged 40-49 years with Graves' hyperthyroidism. The CDR3 loop reads CATGTGTSGRAYYEQYF. CDR3 nucleotides: TGTGCCACCGGGACAGGGACTAGCGGGAGGGCGTACTACGAGCAGTACTTC.